This T cell receptor beta chain was profiled in a study of T cells in Graves' hyperthyroidism and ophthalmopathy. Germline V CDR1 and CDR2: SQVTM, ANQGSEA. The CDR3 is 12 residues long. V was pared by 5 bases and J by 8 bases, with 12 bases between. General study results and limits: Model predictions of ophthalmopathy came a median approximately 6.5 months before onset.

It was RNA transcripts that yielded the amplified TCR beta CDR3 regions. With the HTBI primer set, the TCR CDR3 went through a first round of RT-PCR. TCRdb itself ran the multiplex PCR reads through MiXCR, one entry per CDR3 protein. The table records fewer than 450,000 distinct CDR3 sequences, roughly 20% of them present only once. At least 3 on the Clinical Activity Score was recorded for ophthalmopathy patients, who also had NOSPECS grade at least 4 and duration under 3 months. This clonotype has ten or more counts. Its antigen is as yet unknown. The sample was blood. This receptor was obtained from a young man with Graves' ophthalmopathy. This chain connects TRBV29-1 to TRBJ1-4, with D tentatively TRBD1 (5 bases). In DNA, the CDR3 is TGCAGCGTTTGGGGGTCGGACGAAAAACTGTTTTTT. Translating it yields CSVWGSDEKLFF.